This T cell receptor beta chain was retrieved from a study of shared clonotypes between healthy human individuals. Terminally differentiated effector memory CD45RA+ cells were excluded from the naive CD8 cells, which were CD45RO-negative and positively selected for CCR7. Data came from immunoSEQ multiplex PCR; TCRdb stores just in-frame clones and leaves some out. The top ten clones hold more than 1.5% of a sample with around 1.9 million clones, 93% of them seen once. Trimming took off 7 bases at V and 2 bases at J, with 18 bases between the two ends. The CDR3 spans 15 residues. Germline V gene sequence: CDR1 MNHNY, CDR2 SVGAGI (reference sequence).

Sequencing input: naive CD8+ T cells from PBMCs. The clonotype comes from a man between 18 and 35 years old in good health. Some clones in this sample may be carry-over from other donors' samples. V and J are TRBV6-6 and TRBJ2-7; D gene uncertain. The CDR3 sequence: CASKTDGRTTYEQYF. For the CDR3, the DNA is TGTGCCAGCAAAACAGACGGACGTACCACCTACGAGCAGTACTTC.